These T cell receptor beta chains were read from a single sample in a study of blood T cell repertoires in COVID-19. Some clones are missing from TCRdb's copy, which holds only in-frame ones; the method was immunoSEQ multiplex PCR. This table holds 93,000 or so clones, about 89% found once. Sequences were obtained from peripheral blood. These receptors all come from an older woman with acute or convalescent COVID-19. Each CDR3 is given with its conserved first and last residue. The D gene is left open where the match is weak.

j_call v_call d_call cdr3_aa
TRBJ2-1 TRBV4-1 TRBD2 CASSPSGSSDEQFF
TRBJ1-6 TRBV27 - CASRIQGFSSPLHF
TRBJ1-3 TRBV6-5 - CASSAPGAGNTIYF
TRBJ1-4 TRBV5-5 - CASSLGGPDEKLFF
TRBJ1-3 TRBV28 - CASSTKTGYNF
TRBJ2-3 TRBV5-4 TRBD1 CASSTRQGRMGDTQYF
TRBJ2-7 TRBV9 - CASSVGGFSYEQYF
TRBJ2-1 TRBV20-1 TRBD2 CSASGLGLAGGSFYNEQFF
TRBJ1-1 TRBV5-4 TRBD1 CASSWGQGVDTEAFF
TRBJ1-2 TRBV3-1/TRBV3-2 - CASSPDINYGYTF
TRBJ2-7 TRBV30 - CAWSVSRYEQYF
TRBJ1-5 TRBV7-2 - CASSLEGRDLSAQHF
TRBJ2-7 TRBV18 TRBD1 CASSPRGIDEQYF
TRBJ1-5 TRBV18 - CASSSYSLGNQPQHF
TRBJ1-2 TRBV30 - CAWSWGQVNYGYTF
TRBJ2-7 TRBV6-5 TRBD1 CASRRQGGYEQYF
TRBJ1-6 TRBV5-1 TRBD1 CASSLQGLSSPLHF
TRBJ2-6 TRBV10-3 - CAISESIPGLTSGANVLTF
TRBJ1-6 TRBV7-9 - CASSPRQVTDNSPLHF
TRBJ1-4 TRBV29-1 - CSVKDTTNEKLFF
TRBJ2-3 TRBV9 - CASRKSGTSTDTQYF
TRBJ2-7 TRBV7-6 TRBD2 CASSLVGGGAGPGTRAYEQYF
TRBJ2-1 TRBV6-5 TRBD2 CASSYPAGGDNEQFF
TRBJ2-1 TRBV27 TRBD2 CASRGASGRVVEQFF
TRBJ1-4 TRBV28 - CASRSGQTTNEKLFF
TRBJ2-7 TRBV4-2 - CASRVTRDSSTYEQYF
TRBJ1-6 TRBV28 TRBD1 CASSEGARSPLHF
TRBJ1-2 TRBV5-1 - CASSFENYGYTF
TRBJ2-2 TRBV27 TRBD1 CASRVLVRGPGELFF
TRBJ1-1 TRBV5-1 TRBD1 CASSSGTGISHTEAFF
TRBJ1-3 TRBV5-1 TRBD1 CASSLGQVTGNTIYF
TRBJ2-5 TRBV5-1 - CASSLAGPQETQYF
TRBJ1-5 TRBV19 TRBD1 CASKVSGGRYSNQPQHF
TRBJ1-1 TRBV29-1 TRBD1 CSVEARGHVMNTEAFF
TRBJ2-7 TRBV7-3 - CASSATGDSYEQYF
TRBJ1-1 TRBV12-3/TRBV12-4 TRBD1 CAGADRGVSEAFF
TRBJ2-7 TRBV18 - CASSGSSYEQYF
TRBJ1-2 TRBV5-1 TRBD1 CASSLGTGRYGYTF
TRBJ1-5 TRBV28 TRBD1 CASSLWTGSSNQPQHF
TRBJ1-2 TRBV6-5 TRBD1 CASSYSRQGALYGYTF